This T cell receptor (beta chain) was documented in a study of blood T cell repertoires in COVID-19. Study at large: Sites in the United States, Italy and Spain provided acute and convalescent COVID-19 samples. The cDNA or gDNA used as material had been derived from T cells, B-cell-depleted T cells, or PBMCs.

V was pared by 6 bases and J by 7 bases, with 6 bases of the junction left unmatched. From germline, CDR1 is MNHEY and CDR2 SMNVEV (reference sequence). The CDR3 has 14 residues. In the authors' methods: Reference gene primer amplification gave nucleated cell count estimates. Here immunoSEQ multiplex PCR was the method, and the copy in TCRdb shows in-frame clones only, minus some. That table furnishes V, J and clone size, whereas the DNA furnished D and trimming. The sample carries 65,000 to 85,000 clones, approximately 88% recorded once. Specimen: peripheral blood. The genes are TRBV27 and TRBJ1-4, with 9 bases aligning to TRBD1. The clonotype comes from a human donor in a cohort sampled during active COVID-19. The CDR3 is CASSGTGLSEKLFF. CDR3 coding DNA: TGTGCCAGCAGCGGGACAGGGTTAAGTGAAAAACTGTTTTTT.